These 22 T cell receptor beta chains share one sample of origin, sequenced in a study of blood T cell repertoires in COVID-19. The repertoire was sequenced with immunoSEQ multiplex PCR; TCRdb's copy has only in-frame clones and lacks some. The sample shows 100,000 to 150,000 clones, 84% of them seen only once. The specimen sequenced was peripheral blood. These TCRs come from a woman aged 25 to 39 who had recovered from COVID-19.

This clone was recorded a few times. This chain links TRBV30 with TRBJ2-7, with 9 positions matching TRBD2. J lost 2 bases, V lost 0 bases, and 5 bases had no gene match. Germline V gene data show CDR1 as GTSNPN and CDR2 as SVGIG (reference sequence). The CDR3 spans 15 residues. The CDR3 DNA sequence: TGTGCCTGGAGTGTAGGAGCGGGGGGACCCTACGAGCAGTACTTC. Its protein product is CAWSVGAGGPYEQYF.

V gene TRBV29-1 combines with J gene TRBJ1-1; D perhaps matches TRBD1 (5 bases). There are 13 residues in the CDR3. V lost 3 bases to trimming and J lost 3 bases, with 11 bases between them. Germline values: CDR1 SQVTM, CDR2 ANQGSEA. The CDR3 reads CSVDRDTDTEAFF. CDR3 nucleotide sequence: TGCAGCGTTGACAGGGATACGGACACTGAAGCTTTCTTT.

CDR3 nucleotides: TGCGCCAGCAGCCAAGGGGACTTGCGAGGCACTGAAGCTTTCTTT. Its translation: CASSQGDLRGTEAFF. V gene TRBV4-1 combines with J gene TRBJ1-1; D possibly corresponds to TRBD1 (5 bases). The CDR3 is 15 residues long. V lost 1 base and J lost 4, with 13 bases in between. Germline CDR1 MGHRA, CDR2 YSYEKL.

This clone was recorded once. V usage is TRBV27 and J usage is TRBJ2-7; possibly TRBD2 for D (6 bases). The CDR3 loop spans 15 amino acids. Between the trimmed V and J ends, which lost 3 bases and 4 bases, there was a span of 16 bases. CDR1 MNHEY and CDR2 SMNVEV come from the germline V gene (reference sequence). The CDR3, as DNA: TGTGCCAGCAGTTTGGGGTCGGGAGCTGGGTACGAGCAGTACTTC. This gives the protein CASSLGSGAGYEQYF.

The chain joins TRBV3-1 (or the pseudogene TRBV3-2) to TRBJ1-2; tentative D call: TRBD1 (5 bases). Germline CDR1 and CDR2: LGHDT and YNNKEL (reference sequence). Trimming cost V 3 bases and J 9 bases, with 14 bases left between them. The CDR3 covers 13 residues. In DNA, the CDR3 is TGTGCCAGCAGCCATCCGGGGACTATAAGCTACACCTTC. Amino acid sequence: CASSHPGTISYTF.

V and J are TRBV4-1 and TRBJ2-5; 9 nucleotides agree with TRBD1. From germline, CDR1 is MGHRA and CDR2 YSYEKL. Trimming removed 0 bases from V and 5 bases from J; junction bases left unmatched: 10. The CDR3 is 17 residues long. DNA of the CDR3: TGCGCCAGCAGCCAAGATGATACAGGGGGCGTCGGCGAGACCCAGTACTTC. Protein: CASSQDDTGGVGETQYF.

The V and J genes are TRBV19 and TRBJ1-1, with 7 bases matching TRBD1. CDR3 length: 16 amino acids. V trimming: 5 bases; J trimming: 1 base; junction bases outside the gene matches: 10. From germline, CDR1 is LNHDA and CDR2 SQIVND (reference sequence). CDR3 nucleotide sequence: TGTGCCAGTAGTCTACTCCCAGGGGGAGGGAACACTGAAGCTTTCTTT. Protein sequence: CASSLLPGGGNTEAFF.

This clone has a single count. J is TRBJ1-5 and V is TRBV2; TRBD1 might be the D (6 bases). The length of the CDR3 is 14 residues. V was clipped by 6 bases and J by 4 bases, with 13 bases between them. Germline lookup yields CDR1 SNHLY and CDR2 FYNNEI. DNA for the CDR3: TGTGCCAGCAGCGAGGGGGGGGCTAATCAGCCCCAGCATTTT. It translates to CASSEGGANQPQHF. The variable domain in full, with the rest retrieved from reference TRBV2 and TRBJ1-5, is EPEVTQTPSHQVTQMGQEVILRCVPISNHLYFYWYRQILGQKVEFLVSFYNNEISEKSEIFDDQFSVERPDGSNFTLKIRSTKLEDSAMYFCASSEGGANQPQHFGDGTRLSIL.

J is TRBJ2-1 and V is TRBV6-5; a possible D gene is TRBD2 (7 bases). Germline V gene data show CDR1 as MNHEY and CDR2 as SVGAGI. V dropped 7 bases and J dropped 8 bases, with 18 bases sitting between them. The CDR3 is 14 amino acids. The CDR3 DNA reads TGTGCCAGCAATTGGGGGGGGCCGCGAGATGAGCAGTTCTTC. It encodes CASNWGGPRDEQFF.

CDR3 bases: TGCGCCAGCAGGTCAGAGAACACTGAAGCTTTCTTT. It specifies CASRSENTEAFF. This chain links TRBV5-1 with TRBJ1-1; no firm D call. Trimming pared 5 bases from V and 1 base from J, leaving 6 bases between. This CDR3 is 12 amino acids long. Germline V lookup: CDR1 SGHRS, CDR2 YFSETQ.

This chain joins TRBV15 and TRBJ2-5; TRBD1 might be the D (5 bases). The germline V and J ends were trimmed by 8 bases and 4 bases, with 14 bases remaining between them. The CDR3 length is 13 residues. CDR1 is LNHNV and CDR2 is YYDKDF in the germline V gene (reference sequence). The DNA for the CDR3 is TGTGCCACCCAGGAAGGGGTCCGAGAGACCCAGTACTTC. It is translated as CATQEGVRETQYF.

CDR3 coding DNA: TGTGCCTGGAGTCGGGACAGGGTGAGGTATGGCTACACCTTC. Its translation: CAWSRDRVRYGYTF. The chain links TRBV30 to TRBJ1-2; 9 nucleotides match TRBD1. The CDR3 runs to 14 residues. Trimming at V came to 2 bases and at J to 5 bases, leaving 6 bases not matched to a gene. Germline assignment: CDR1 GTSNPN and CDR2 SVGIG (reference sequence).

The V gene is TRBV11-2, the J gene TRBJ1-4; maybe TRBD1 (6 bases). The CDR3 length is 13 residues. Trimming shortened V by 6 bases and J by 3 bases, and 8 bases separated the two germline ends. Per germline, CDR1 SGHAT and CDR2 FQNNGV. The CDR3 reads CASSRTANEKLFF. CDR3 coding DNA: TGTGCCAGCAGTCGGACAGCTAATGAAAAACTGTTTTTT.

The V gene is TRBV3-1 (or the pseudogene TRBV3-2), the J gene TRBJ2-3, with 15 bases fitting TRBD2. The CDR3 spans 18 residues. Germline V gene sequence: CDR1 LGHDT, CDR2 YNNKEL (reference sequence). Germline trimming cut 5 bases from V and 3 bases from J; bases unmatched to any gene: 9. The DNA of the CDR3 is TGTGCCAGCAGCAGTGGACTAGCGGGGGGGCTCGTAACAGATACGCAGTATTTT. Encoded protein: CASSSGLAGGLVTDTQYF.

The rearrangement joins TRBV18 to TRBJ2-3; 8 bases match TRBD1. The CDR3 totals 16 residues. V was pared by 2 bases and J by 2 bases, with 6 bases of the junction left unmatched. Germline loops: CDR1 KGHSH, CDR2 LQKENI. The CDR3, as DNA: TGTGCCAGCTCACCAATGGGGACAGGCTTCACAGATACGCAGTATTTT. It is translated as CASSPMGTGFTDTQYF.

V usage is TRBV5-1 and J usage is TRBJ2-1; D perhaps matches TRBD2 (6 bases). CDR1 is SGHRS, CDR2 YFSETQ, per germline. The CDR3 consists of 16 residues. Trimming left V 3 bases short and J 0 bases short, with 13 bases between. The CDR3 spells CASSSADGSSYNEQFF. The CDR3 nucleotides are TGCGCCAGCAGCTCGGCGGACGGGAGCTCCTACAATGAGCAGTTCTTC.

V usage is TRBV3-1 (or the pseudogene TRBV3-2) and J usage is TRBJ2-3; 10 bases line up with TRBD2. V shed 3 bases, J shed 4 bases, and the junction held 4 bases outside the gene matches. CDR1 and CDR2 from the germline V gene are LGHDT and YNNKEL (reference sequence). CDR3 size: 15 residues. CDR3 DNA: TGTGCCAGCAGCCACTTAGCGGGGGGTCCAGATACGCAGTATTTT. This translates into CASSHLAGGPDTQYF.

This clone was recorded once. The chain has TRBV5-1 and TRBJ2-7; the match to TRBD1 covers 10 bases. This CDR3 spans 13 amino acids. Unmatched junction bases numbered 2, after V lost 3 bases and J lost 5 bases. The germline V gene has CDR1 SGHRS and CDR2 YFSETQ. CDR3: CASSSGQGNEQYF. The CDR3 DNA reads TGCGCCAGCAGCTCGGGACAGGGGAACGAGCAGTACTTC.

Only a few counts were recorded for this clone. This chain connects TRBV5-6 to TRBJ2-3; no definite D call. The germline V gene encodes CDR1 SGHDT and CDR2 YYEEEE. This CDR3 region has 15 residues. V was cut by 5 bases and J by 0 bases, with 13 bases left in between. The CDR3 here is CASSSPYSSTDTQYF. Written as DNA, the CDR3 is TGTGCCAGCAGTTCTCCGTACTCTAGCACAGATACGCAGTATTTT.

The sample holds one count of this clone. Within the sample, other DNA sequences also encode this same CDR3. The chain couples TRBV5-1 to TRBJ2-7; D is unclear. V lost 0 bases, J lost 1 base, and 8 bases lay in between. The CDR3 totals 14 residues. Germline CDR1 is SGHRS and CDR2 is YFSETQ. CDR3 in amino acids: CASSLVAGSYEQYF. The CDR3 nucleotides read TGCGCCAGCAGCTTGGTGGCAGGATCCTACGAGCAGTACTTC.

This sequence joins TRBV12-3 or TRBV12-4 and TRBJ1-5, with a possible D match to TRBD1 (6 bases). This CDR3 is built from 13 residues. Between the trimmed V and J ends, which lost 1 base and 6 bases, there was a span of 7 bases. The CDR3: CASSLGGGQPQHF. The CDR3 coding sequence is TGTGCCAGCAGTTTAGGAGGGGGTCAGCCCCAGCATTTT.

The chain has TRBV30 and TRBJ1-6; maybe TRBD1 (5 bases). Per the germline V gene, CDR1 is GTSNPN and CDR2 is SVGIG (reference sequence). This CDR3 comprises 15 residues. Trimming shortened V by 5 bases and J by 5 bases, and 16 bases separated the two germline ends. The CDR3 DNA sequence: TGTGCCTGGGGGACTGACAGAATGGATAATTCACCCCTCCACTTT. Residues: CAWGTDRMDNSPLHF.